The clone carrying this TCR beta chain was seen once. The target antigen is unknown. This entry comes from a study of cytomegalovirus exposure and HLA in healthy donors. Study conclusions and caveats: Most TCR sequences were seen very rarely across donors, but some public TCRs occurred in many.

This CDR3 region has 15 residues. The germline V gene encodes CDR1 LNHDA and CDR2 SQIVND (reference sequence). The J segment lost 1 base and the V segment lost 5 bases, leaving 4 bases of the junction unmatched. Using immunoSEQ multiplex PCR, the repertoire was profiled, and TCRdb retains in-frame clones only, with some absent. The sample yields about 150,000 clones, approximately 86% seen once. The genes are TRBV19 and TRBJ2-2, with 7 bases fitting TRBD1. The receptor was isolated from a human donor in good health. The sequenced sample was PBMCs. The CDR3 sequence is CASSPGQMNTGELFF. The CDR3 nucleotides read TGTGCCAGTAGTCCGGGACAGATGAACACCGGGGAGCTGTTTTTT.